This T cell receptor beta chain was recovered during a study of T cell repertoires in cytomegalovirus infection. Germline V gene lookup returns CDR1 SGHVS and CDR2 FNYEAQ. The CDR3 sequence is 14 residues long. Turning to this clonotype: This may be a read error: a much more frequent sequence differs by one nucleotide.

TCRdb called the reads again in MiXCR, with one record for every CDR3 protein. Of some 230,000 distinct CDR3 sequences detected, approximately 22% appear once; the ten largest clones hold around a sixth. The chain recombines TRBV7-6 with TRBJ2-7; perhaps TRBD1 as D (6 bases). The TCR sequence derives from a human donor in good health (CMV status not recorded). Some clones in this sample may be carry-over from other donors' samples. The material sequenced was CD8+ T cells from PBMCs. For the CDR3, the DNA is TGTGCCAGCAGCTTAGGACAGGAGGAGTACGAGCAGCACTTC. Translated, it gives CASSLGQEEYEQHF.